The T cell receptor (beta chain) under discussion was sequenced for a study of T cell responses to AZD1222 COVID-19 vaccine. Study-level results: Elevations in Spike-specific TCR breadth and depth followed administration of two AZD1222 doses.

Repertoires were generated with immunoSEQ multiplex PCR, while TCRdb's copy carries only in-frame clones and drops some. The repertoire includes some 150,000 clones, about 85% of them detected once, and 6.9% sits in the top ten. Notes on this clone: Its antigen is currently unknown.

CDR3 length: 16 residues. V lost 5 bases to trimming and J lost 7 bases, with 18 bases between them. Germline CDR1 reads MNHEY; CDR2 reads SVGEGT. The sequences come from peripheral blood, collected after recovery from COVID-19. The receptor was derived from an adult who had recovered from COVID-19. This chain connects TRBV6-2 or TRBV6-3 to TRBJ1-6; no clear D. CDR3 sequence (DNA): TGTGCCAGCAGTCTGGCTAGTGGCAGCGCGAATTCACCCCTCCACTTT. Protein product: CASSLASGSANSPLHF.